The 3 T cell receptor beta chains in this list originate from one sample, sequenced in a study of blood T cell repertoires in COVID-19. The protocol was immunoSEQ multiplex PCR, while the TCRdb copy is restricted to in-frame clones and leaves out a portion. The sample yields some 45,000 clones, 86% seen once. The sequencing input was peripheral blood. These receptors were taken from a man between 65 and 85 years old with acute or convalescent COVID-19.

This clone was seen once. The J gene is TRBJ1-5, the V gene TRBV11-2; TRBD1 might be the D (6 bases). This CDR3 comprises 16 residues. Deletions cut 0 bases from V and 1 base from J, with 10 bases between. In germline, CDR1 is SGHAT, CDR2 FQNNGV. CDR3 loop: CASSLERQGSNQPQHF. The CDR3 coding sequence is TGTGCCAGCAGCTTAGAGAGGCAGGGGAGCAATCAGCCCCAGCATTTT.

Here the CDR3 DNA reads TGTGCCAGCACTCTTCAGACAGGTGATAATAACTATGGCTACACCTTC. Its translation is CASTLQTGDNNYGYTF. The chain couples TRBV2 to TRBJ1-2, with D perhaps matching TRBD1 (6 bases). This CDR3 contains 16 residues. V was shortened by 7 bases and J by 1 base, with 19 bases between the two germline ends. Germline CDR1 reads SNHLY; CDR2 reads FYNNEI.

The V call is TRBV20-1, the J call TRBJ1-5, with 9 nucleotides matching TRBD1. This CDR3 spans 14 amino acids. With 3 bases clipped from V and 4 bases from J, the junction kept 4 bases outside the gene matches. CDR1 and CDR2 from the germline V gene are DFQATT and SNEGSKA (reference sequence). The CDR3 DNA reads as TGCAGTGCTAGTCATGGGACAGGGAATCAGCCCCAGCATTTT. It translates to CSASHGTGNQPQHF.